This TCR beta chain is from a study of T cells after yellow fever vaccination. Worth noting for this clonotype: The antigen is not known.

Germline lookup yields CDR1 SGHRS and CDR2 YFSETQ. The V and J ends lost 3 bases and 4 bases respectively, with 13 bases between them. This CDR3 spans 14 amino acids. Conversion of TCR transcripts into cDNA relied on 5'RACE template switching, which added a universal primer site and UMIs. TCRdb independently ran MiXCR on the 5' RACE reads; one entry per CDR3 protein. The sample includes roughly 520,000 distinct CDR3 sequences, about a fifth of them seen just once. Study-wide findings and caveats: Only a minor proportion of clonotypes was detected across both CD4 and CD8 compartments. Among primary-vaccination clones, most reappeared after the booster, at just under 98% for CD4 and around 91% for CD8. Peaking faster, on day 5 versus 15, the secondary response was nonetheless weaker.

This sample comprised PBMCs, obtained 21 days after the first yellow fever vaccination. This chain joins TRBV5-1 and TRBJ2-5; either TRBD1 or TRBD2 may fit D (6 bases each). The origin of this receptor is a man between 18 and 35 years old who received the YFV17D yellow fever vaccine. The CDR3 bases are TGCGCCAGCAGCTCCCGGACAGCGGGAGAGACCCAGTACTTC. The encoded protein is CASSSRTAGETQYF.